A selection of T cell receptor beta chains follows, all from one sample in a study of CD8 T cells in Susac syndrome. Each CDR3 protein gets one entry after TCRdb re-called the immunoSEQ multiplex PCR reads with MiXCR. The repertoire holds approximately 170,000 distinct CDR3 sequences, with roughly 95% as singletons. Sequencing was done on a sample of CD4+ T cells from PBMCs. These receptors were collected from a human donor in good health. The CDR3 runs from the conserved cysteine through the conserved F or W. Each record gives: J gene, V gene, clone size, D gene, CDR3 DNA, CDR3 protein. D genes are given only for firm matches. Part of the rows lack a size; the others show once, few, many or a class for expanded clones.

J gene: TRBJ1-1; V gene: TRBV5-1; clone size: .; D gene: .; CDR3 DNA: TGCGCCAGCAGGCTTGAGGGTGGGAACACTGAAGCTTTCTTT; CDR3 protein: CASRLEGGNTEAFF
J gene: TRBJ2-5; V gene: TRBV2; clone size: .; D gene: .; CDR3 DNA: TGTGCCAGCCACCGTATTACAGGGCAAGAGACCCAGTACTTC; CDR3 protein: CASHRITGQETQYF
J gene: TRBJ1-2; V gene: TRBV7-8; clone size: .; D gene: .; CDR3 DNA: TGTGCCAGCAGCTTAGACATCAGCTATGGCTACACCTTC; CDR3 protein: CASSLDISYGYTF
J gene: TRBJ2-7; V gene: TRBV3-1; clone size: .; D gene: .; CDR3 DNA: TGTGCCAGCAGCCAAGATACGGGGTTTCAGTACTTC; CDR3 protein: CASSQDTGFQYF
J gene: TRBJ2-7; V gene: TRBV6-1; clone size: .; D gene: .; CDR3 DNA: TGTGCCAGCAGTGAAGGCAGCTTTGACGGCGAGCAGTACTTC; CDR3 protein: CASSEGSFDGEQYF
J gene: TRBJ1-5; V gene: TRBV7-2; clone size: .; D gene: TRBD1; CDR3 DNA: TGTGCCAGCAGCCCAACAGGGGGATGGGCCCAGCATTTT; CDR3 protein: CASSPTGGWAQHF
J gene: TRBJ2-7; V gene: TRBV7-7; clone size: .; D gene: .; CDR3 DNA: TGTGCCAGCAGCCCAAGTGGACGGTCCTACGAGCAGTACTTC; CDR3 protein: CASSPSGRSYEQYF
J gene: TRBJ2-2; V gene: TRBV7-6; clone size: .; D gene: TRBD1; CDR3 DNA: TGTGCCAGCAGCTTGACGGGACAGCGCCCCATGGGGGAGCTGTTTTTT; CDR3 protein: CASSLTGQRPMGELFF
J gene: TRBJ1-5; V gene: TRBV6-1; clone size: .; D gene: .; CDR3 DNA: TGTGCCAGCAGTGAAGTTAGTTGGGAGGGAATCAGTCAGCCCCAGCATTTT; CDR3 protein: CASSEVSWEGISQPQHF
J gene: TRBJ1-4; V gene: TRBV5-1; clone size: .; D gene: .; CDR3 DNA: TGCGCCAGCAGCTTGGACAGGGATGAAAAACTGTTTTTT; CDR3 protein: CASSLDRDEKLFF
J gene: TRBJ1-2; V gene: TRBV6-6; clone size: few; D gene: .; CDR3 DNA: TGTGCCAGCAGTGAGTCCAGCTATGGCTACACCTTC; CDR3 protein: CASSESSYGYTF
J gene: TRBJ1-4; V gene: TRBV14; clone size: .; D gene: .; CDR3 DNA: TGTGCCAGCAGCCGAGGCCCGGGGGAAAAACTGTTTTTT; CDR3 protein: CASSRGPGEKLFF
J gene: TRBJ1-1; V gene: TRBV5-4; clone size: .; D gene: .; CDR3 DNA: TGTGCCAGCAGCTTTAGTGGGGGTGATGAAGCTTTCTTT; CDR3 protein: CASSFSGGDEAFF
J gene: TRBJ1-1; V gene: TRBV21-1; clone size: .; D gene: .; CDR3 DNA: TGTGCCAGCAGCCCTCGATGGGGCGGCGCTGAAGCTTTCTTT; CDR3 protein: CASSPRWGGAEAFF
J gene: TRBJ2-1; V gene: TRBV4-2; clone size: few; D gene: .; CDR3 DNA: TGTGCCAGCAGCCAAGGTGGGAGCTCCTACAATGAGCAGTTCTTC; CDR3 protein: CASSQGGSSYNEQFF
J gene: TRBJ2-2; V gene: TRBV3-1; clone size: .; D gene: .; CDR3 DNA: TGTGCCAGCAGCGGGGGCTACACCGGGGAGCTGTTTTTT; CDR3 protein: CASSGGYTGELFF
J gene: TRBJ2-2; V gene: TRBV5-4; clone size: .; D gene: .; CDR3 DNA: TGTGCCAGCAGCTTGTTTTCGGACTTGACCGGGGAGCTGTTTTTT; CDR3 protein: CASSLFSDLTGELFF
J gene: TRBJ1-2; V gene: TRBV7-3; clone size: .; D gene: TRBD1; CDR3 DNA: TGTGCCAGCAGCGTATACCGGGACAGGGCCTATGGCTACACCTTC; CDR3 protein: CASSVYRDRAYGYTF
J gene: TRBJ2-1; V gene: TRBV3-1; clone size: .; D gene: TRBD2; CDR3 DNA: TGTGCCAGCAGCCAAGAGAGGACTAGCGGGGGGGCCGTAGATGAGCAGTTCTTC; CDR3 protein: CASSQERTSGGAVDEQFF
J gene: TRBJ2-1; V gene: TRBV20-1; clone size: .; D gene: TRBD2; CDR3 DNA: TGCAGCACTGTCGGGGGGAACAATGAGCAGTTCTTC; CDR3 protein: CSTVGGNNEQFF
J gene: TRBJ2-3; V gene: TRBV12-3/TRBV12-4; clone size: .; D gene: .; CDR3 DNA: TGTGCCAGCAGGCCCGGATGGGATACGCAGTATTTT; CDR3 protein: CASRPGWDTQYF
J gene: TRBJ2-4; V gene: TRBV6-6; clone size: few; D gene: .; CDR3 DNA: TGTGCCAGCAGTTACTCCCTAGCCAAAAACATTCAGTACTTC; CDR3 protein: CASSYSLAKNIQYF
J gene: TRBJ1-2; V gene: TRBV19; clone size: .; D gene: TRBD1; CDR3 DNA: TGTGCCAGTAGTGCGACCCCCGGACAGGGGGGGGAATATGGCTACACCTTC; CDR3 protein: CASSATPGQGGEYGYTF
J gene: TRBJ1-2; V gene: TRBV3-1; clone size: .; D gene: .; CDR3 DNA: TGTGCCAGCAGCCAACGCGAAGGGGCGGGTGGCTACACCTTC; CDR3 protein: CASSQREGAGGYTF
J gene: TRBJ1-2; V gene: TRBV10-3; clone size: .; D gene: .; CDR3 DNA: TGTGCCATCAGTGAGGCACCCACAGGGCCATATGGCTACACCTTC; CDR3 protein: CAISEAPTGPYGYTF
J gene: TRBJ1-1; V gene: TRBV9; clone size: .; D gene: .; CDR3 DNA: TGTGCCAGCAGCGTAGTAAGTCGCCCTGAAGCTTTCTTT; CDR3 protein: CASSVVSRPEAFF
J gene: TRBJ2-5; V gene: TRBV7-2; clone size: .; D gene: TRBD2; CDR3 DNA: TGTGCCAGCAGCCCCCCGGGGGGGGTGGAGACCCAGTACTTC; CDR3 protein: CASSPPGGVETQYF
J gene: TRBJ2-1; V gene: TRBV27; clone size: .; D gene: TRBD1; CDR3 DNA: TGTGCCAGCAGTTTAAAGACAGGGAGACGTGATGAGCAGTTCTTC; CDR3 protein: CASSLKTGRRDEQFF
J gene: TRBJ1-1; V gene: TRBV2; clone size: .; D gene: TRBD1; CDR3 DNA: TGTGCCAGCGATTATACAGGGGCGCCCTCGAACACTGAAGCTTTCTTT; CDR3 protein: CASDYTGAPSNTEAFF
J gene: TRBJ1-1; V gene: TRBV11-2; clone size: .; D gene: .; CDR3 DNA: TGTGCCAGCAGCTTTTTCGGGAGTGAAGCTTTCTTT; CDR3 protein: CASSFFGSEAFF
J gene: TRBJ2-5; V gene: TRBV5-1; clone size: .; D gene: .; CDR3 DNA: TGCGCCAGCAGCTTGGGACGGACCCAAGAGACCCAGTACTTC; CDR3 protein: CASSLGRTQETQYF
J gene: TRBJ1-1; V gene: TRBV3-1; clone size: .; D gene: .; CDR3 DNA: TGTGCCAGCAGCTCCTCGGGGAGGTGGATGAACACTGAAGCTTTCTTT; CDR3 protein: CASSSSGRWMNTEAFF
J gene: TRBJ2-6; V gene: TRBV6-2/TRBV6-3; clone size: .; D gene: .; CDR3 DNA: TGTGCCAGCAGTTACTGGGCCTCTGGGGCCAACGTCCTGACTTTC; CDR3 protein: CASSYWASGANVLTF
J gene: TRBJ2-1; V gene: TRBV12-3/TRBV12-4; clone size: .; D gene: .; CDR3 DNA: TGTGCCAGCAGTTTGTGGCAGGGGAAGACTGAGCAGTTCTTC; CDR3 protein: CASSLWQGKTEQFF
J gene: TRBJ2-2; V gene: TRBV2; clone size: .; D gene: TRBD1; CDR3 DNA: TGTGCCAGCAGAGCGGACAGGGCAGGGGCCGGGGAGCTGTTTTTT; CDR3 protein: CASRADRAGAGELFF
J gene: TRBJ2-1; V gene: TRBV2; clone size: once; D gene: TRBD2; CDR3 DNA: TGTGCCAGCAGTGAACAGATGGGAGGGGTCAGTGAGCAGTTCTTC; CDR3 protein: CASSEQMGGVSEQFF
J gene: TRBJ2-5; V gene: TRBV18; clone size: .; D gene: .; CDR3 DNA: TGTGCCAGCTCACCACCCGGTAATCCAGAGACCCAGTACTTC; CDR3 protein: CASSPPGNPETQYF
J gene: TRBJ2-2; V gene: TRBV20-1; clone size: .; D gene: TRBD2; CDR3 DNA: TGCAGTGCTAGGATCCCTAGCGGACCGAACACCGGGGAGCTGTTTTTT; CDR3 protein: CSARIPSGPNTGELFF
J gene: TRBJ2-7; V gene: TRBV7-6; clone size: .; D gene: TRBD1; CDR3 DNA: TGTGCCAGCAGCCCACGACAGGGATACGAGCAGTACTTC; CDR3 protein: CASSPRQGYEQYF
J gene: TRBJ1-2; V gene: TRBV20-1; clone size: .; D gene: TRBD1; CDR3 DNA: TGCAGTGCTACTCCTCAGGGGGGAAACTATGGCTACACCTTC; CDR3 protein: CSATPQGGNYGYTF
J gene: TRBJ2-2; V gene: TRBV24-1; clone size: .; D gene: .; CDR3 DNA: TGTGCCACCAGTGAAGCGCAGAACACCGGGGAGCTGTTTTTT; CDR3 protein: CATSEAQNTGELFF
J gene: TRBJ2-6; V gene: TRBV9; clone size: once; D gene: .; CDR3 DNA: TGTGCCAGCAGCGTAGTAGGGAGCTTAAGCTCTGGGGCCAACGTCCTGACTTTC; CDR3 protein: CASSVVGSLSSGANVLTF
J gene: TRBJ2-3; V gene: TRBV7-9; clone size: once; D gene: TRBD2; CDR3 DNA: TGTGCCAGCAGCTTCCGACTAGCGGGGGAACTTACAGATACGCAGTATTTT; CDR3 protein: CASSFRLAGELTDTQYF
J gene: TRBJ1-5; V gene: TRBV7-9; clone size: .; D gene: .; CDR3 DNA: TGTGCCAGCAGCTTAGCATCGGCGTTAGGGCCCCAGCATTTT; CDR3 protein: CASSLASALGPQHF
J gene: TRBJ1-2; V gene: TRBV5-4; clone size: .; D gene: .; CDR3 DNA: TGTGCCAGCAGGACGGAGCTTAACTATGGCTACACCTTC; CDR3 protein: CASRTELNYGYTF
J gene: TRBJ2-2; V gene: TRBV7-2; clone size: .; D gene: .; CDR3 DNA: TGTGCCAGCAGCTTAGCGGATTGGAACACCGGGGAGCTGTTTTTT; CDR3 protein: CASSLADWNTGELFF
J gene: TRBJ2-2; V gene: TRBV5-1; clone size: .; D gene: TRBD1; CDR3 DNA: TGCGCCAGCAGCATCCTGGCGACAGGGGGTACCGGGGAGCTGTTTTTT; CDR3 protein: CASSILATGGTGELFF
J gene: TRBJ1-1; V gene: TRBV20-1; clone size: .; D gene: .; CDR3 DNA: TGCAGTGCTAGAGATTTCGGGGTCGCTGAAGCTTTCTTT; CDR3 protein: CSARDFGVAEAFF
J gene: TRBJ2-5; V gene: TRBV30; clone size: few; D gene: TRBD2; CDR3 DNA: TGTGCCTGGAGGGGCGGGGGTCTCGAGACCCAGTACTTC; CDR3 protein: CAWRGGGLETQYF
J gene: TRBJ1-1; V gene: TRBV25-1; clone size: .; D gene: .; CDR3 DNA: TGTGCCAGCAGTCGAAGGGGCACTGAAGCTTTCTTT; CDR3 protein: CASSRRGTEAFF
J gene: TRBJ2-1; V gene: TRBV5-4; clone size: .; D gene: TRBD2; CDR3 DNA: TGTGCCAGCAGCCTTCGACTAGCGGGGGGGCCGAATGAGCAGTTCTTC; CDR3 protein: CASSLRLAGGPNEQFF
J gene: TRBJ1-5; V gene: TRBV23-1; clone size: .; D gene: .; CDR3 DNA: TGCGCCAGCTGGTCGAGGGAGGGGATCAGCAATCAGCCCCAGCATTTT; CDR3 protein: CASWSREGISNQPQHF
J gene: TRBJ1-5; V gene: TRBV2; clone size: .; D gene: TRBD1; CDR3 DNA: TGTGCCAGCAGTTATGAGACAGGGGGTCAGCCCCAGCATTTT; CDR3 protein: CASSYETGGQPQHF
J gene: TRBJ1-2; V gene: TRBV27; clone size: .; D gene: .; CDR3 DNA: TGTGCCAGCAAAAGATTAGGAGGGGGTGACTATGGCTACACCTTC; CDR3 protein: CASKRLGGGDYGYTF
J gene: TRBJ1-1; V gene: TRBV2; clone size: .; D gene: .; CDR3 DNA: TGTGCCAGCAGGTGGGGAGGGATAAACACTGAAGCTTTCTTT; CDR3 protein: CASRWGGINTEAFF